The entry below gives a single T cell receptor beta chain sequence along with its context. The CDR3 has 16 residues. Per the germline V gene, CDR1 is MRHNA and CDR2 is SNTAGT. With V trimmed by 2 bases and J by 9 bases, 12 bases remained unmatched. Measured with immunoSEQ multiplex PCR; TCRdb has only the in-frame clones, and not every one. Among hundreds of thousands of clones, more than 80% were seen once, and the ten largest hold 1% to 1.3%. This sample stems from a study of blood T cell repertoires in COVID-19. V gene TRBV6-4 combines with J gene TRBJ2-1, with 8 bases aligning to TRBD2. What was sequenced was PBMCs or T cells enriched from blood (not recorded which). This TCR was recovered from a man aged 25-40 years who had recovered from COVID-19. The CDR3 is CASSDRTSSPKGEQFF. In nucleotides, the CDR3 is TGTGCCAGCAGTGACAGGACTAGCTCCCCTAAAGGTGAGCAGTTCTTC.